A single sample gave rise to the 2 T cell receptor beta chains below, sequenced in a study of blood T cell repertoires in COVID-19. Assay used: immunoSEQ multiplex PCR; TCRdb lists only in-frame clones, some missing. Of some 120,000 clones listed, around 81% are singletons. Sequenced: peripheral blood. The receptor source for this set is a man aged 55 to 70 with acute or convalescent COVID-19.

The chain has TRBV28 and TRBJ2-3, with 8 bases fitting TRBD1. This CDR3 region has 14 residues. V was clipped by 6 bases and J by 1 base; unmatched bases: 3. Germline V gene data show CDR1 as MDHEN and CDR2 as SYDVKM. In DNA, the CDR3 is TGTGCCAGCAGCGGACAGGGAGGCACAGATACGCAGTATTTT. Protein sequence: CASSGQGGTDTQYF.

V gene TRBV29-1 combines with J gene TRBJ1-1; 8 bases fit TRBD1. The CDR3 sequence is 12 residues long. After removal of 4 bases from V and 6 bases from J, the junction contained 4 bases not matched to a gene. The V gene's germline CDR1 is SQVTM and CDR2 ANQGSEA. CDR3 coding DNA: TGCAGCGTTGTAGGACAGGGCGCTGAAGCTTTCTTT. Its protein is CSVVGQGAEAFF.